What follows is one T cell receptor (beta chain) and its context. Its matching antigen is unknown. This entry is derived from a study of T cell responses to AZD1222 COVID-19 vaccine. Overall study results and limits: Seropositive status at baseline applied to only six AZD1222 recipients. Females outnumbered males among donors, who were mostly white British; clonal diversity was possibly underestimated. Targets within unmutated variant regions were reportedly found for nearly half of spike-specific TCRs.

Sequencing used immunoSEQ multiplex PCR; TCRdb keeps in-frame clones, though not all of them. The sample holds around 120,000 clones, roughly 85% seen once. Second-dose recipients at about 4 or about 12 weeks were treated as one pooled group. The sequence came from an adult who received the AZD1222 COVID-19 vaccine. Specimen: peripheral blood, collected 28 days after the second AZD1222 dose.

CDR3: CASSLPSRDRQNIQYF. The CDR3 region has the DNA TGTGCCAGCAGCCTACCGTCGCGGGACAGACAAAACATTCAGTACTTC. V is TRBV14 and J is TRBJ2-4; the D gene is possibly TRBD1 (7 bases). The CDR3 totals 16 residues. The germline gives CDR1 SGHDN, CDR2 FVKESK. V was trimmed by 4 bases and J by 5 bases, leaving 18 bases between them.